These 8 T cell receptor beta chains were sequenced from one sample in a study of blood T cell repertoires in COVID-19. Only in-frame clones appear in the TCRdb table, and some are missing; sequencing was by immunoSEQ multiplex PCR. The repertoire holds around 150,000 clones, less than 85% seen once, with 5.5% to 7.5% in the top ten. The specimen was peripheral blood. These TCRs come from a woman between 40 and 55 years old with COVID-19, enrolled during active disease.

The chain combines TRBV19 with TRBJ2-4; 8 bases map to TRBD1. Germline lookup yields CDR1 LNHDA and CDR2 SQIVND (reference sequence). After removal of 4 bases from V and 8 bases from J, the junction contained 10 bases not matched to a gene. The CDR3 spans 15 residues. The CDR3 nucleotides are TGTGCCAGTAGTAATTACCGGGACAGGCTAGACATTCAGTACTTC. This encodes CASSNYRDRLDIQYF.

This chain joins TRBV3-1 (or the pseudogene TRBV3-2) and TRBJ1-1; D is uncertain. CDR1 is LGHDT and CDR2 is YNNKEL in the germline V gene (reference sequence). This CDR3 region has 15 residues. The ends were cut back, 3 bases at V and 2 bases at J, with 13 bases in the middle. This CDR3 reads CASSHVDYPNTEAFF. The CDR3 coding sequence is TGTGCCAGCAGCCACGTTGACTATCCAAACACTGAAGCTTTCTTT.

This chain links TRBV5-1 with TRBJ2-2; TRBD2 agrees at 14 bases. The CDR3 consists of 18 residues. V trimming: 4 bases; J trimming: 4 bases; junction bases outside the gene matches: 9. Germline CDR1 is SGHRS and CDR2 is YFSETQ. The CDR3 DNA sequence: TGCGCCAGCAGCATACCGGGACTAGCGGGGGCCTTCACCGGGGAGCTGTTTTTT. It translates to CASSIPGLAGAFTGELFF.

J is TRBJ2-2 and V is TRBV5-6, with TRBD1 as a possible D gene (6 bases). Trimming stripped 3 bases from V and 6 bases from J, with 12 bases between. CDR1 is SGHDT and CDR2 is YYEEEE in the germline V gene. The CDR3 runs to 14 residues. Here the CDR3 reads CASSWDTVAGELFF. In DNA, the CDR3 is TGTGCCAGCAGCTGGGACACTGTGGCCGGGGAGCTGTTTTTT.

The chain couples TRBV5-1 to TRBJ1-4; the D gene is possibly TRBD1 (5 bases). The CDR3 loop spans 15 amino acids. Trimming removed 8 bases from V and 2 bases from J, with 16 bases in between. In germline, CDR1 is SGHRS, CDR2 YFSETQ. The CDR3 here is CASTILGGTNEKLFF. In nucleotides, the CDR3 is TGCGCCAGTACCATCCTCGGGGGGACTAATGAAAAACTGTTTTTT.

The chain couples TRBV5-1 to TRBJ2-7, with 10 bases matching TRBD2. The V gene end was trimmed by 4 bases and the J gene end by 5 bases; junction bases not matched to a gene: 9. The germline CDR1 and CDR2 sequences are SGHRS and YFSETQ. This CDR3 spans 15 amino acids. CDR3 in amino acids: CASSRPSGSGDEQYF. CDR3 DNA: TGCGCCAGCAGCCGTCCTAGCGGGAGTGGGGACGAGCAGTACTTC.

This clone has just one count. The rearrangement joins TRBV21-1 to TRBJ1-5. TRBV21-1 is termed a pseudogene. This CDR3 has 19 amino acids. The CDR3 protein is CASSKCFRDSGRSNQPQHF. CDR3 sequence (DNA): TGTGCCAGCAGCAAATGTTTCAGGGATTCGGGGAGGAGCAATCAGCCCCAGCATTTT.

The rearrangement links TRBV7-2 to TRBJ2-7; TRBD1 matches 7 bases. J was trimmed by 2 bases and V by 5 bases; bases with no gene match: 9. Germline-derived CDR1 and CDR2 are SGHTA and FQGNSA. CDR3 length equals 15 residues. The chain's CDR3 is CASSIADRSAYEQYF. Written as DNA, the CDR3 is TGTGCCAGCAGCATCGCGGACAGGTCGGCCTACGAGCAGTACTTC. Based on the CDR3 plus reference TRBV7-2 and TRBJ2-7, the full variable domain is GAGVSQSPSNKVTEKGKDVELRCDPISGHTALYWYRQSLGQGLEFLIYFQGNSAPDKSGLPSDRFSAERTGGSVSTLTIQRTQQEDSAVYLCASSIADRSAYEQYFGPGTRLTVT.